This T cell receptor (beta chain) was retrieved from a study of blood T cell repertoires in COVID-19. Followed longitudinally, the Seattle patients had been enrolled during active infection. TCRdb's table, derived via immunoSEQ multiplex PCR, lists solely in-frame clones and lacks some. The data contain almost 250,000 clones, roughly 82% of them singletons. Sequenced input: peripheral blood. The clonotype was recovered from a woman older than 75 with COVID-19, enrolled during active disease.

The CDR3 sequence: CASGGQGRCQETQYF. The CDR3 region has the DNA TGTGCCAGCGGAGGACAGGGGAGATGCCAAGAGACCCAGTACTTC. This rearrangement joins TRBV21-1 to TRBJ2-5; the table's D call, TRBD1, has no DNA check behind it. TRBV21-1 is described as a pseudogene. This CDR3 has 15 residues.